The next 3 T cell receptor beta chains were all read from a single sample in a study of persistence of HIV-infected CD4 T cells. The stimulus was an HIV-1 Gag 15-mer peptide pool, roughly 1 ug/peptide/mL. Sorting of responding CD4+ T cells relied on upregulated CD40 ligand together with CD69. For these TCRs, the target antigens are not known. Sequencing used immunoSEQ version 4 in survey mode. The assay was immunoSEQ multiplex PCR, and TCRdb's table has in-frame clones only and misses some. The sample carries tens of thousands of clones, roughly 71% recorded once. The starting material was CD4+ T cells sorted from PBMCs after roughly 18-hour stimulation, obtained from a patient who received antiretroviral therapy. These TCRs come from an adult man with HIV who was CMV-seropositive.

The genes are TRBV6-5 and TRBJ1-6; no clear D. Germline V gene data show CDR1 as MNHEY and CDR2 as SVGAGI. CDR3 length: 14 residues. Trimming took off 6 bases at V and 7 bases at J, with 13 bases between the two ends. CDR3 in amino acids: CASSSDGYNSPLHF. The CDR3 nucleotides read TGTGCCAGCAGCTCCGATGGGTACAATTCACCCCTCCACTTT.

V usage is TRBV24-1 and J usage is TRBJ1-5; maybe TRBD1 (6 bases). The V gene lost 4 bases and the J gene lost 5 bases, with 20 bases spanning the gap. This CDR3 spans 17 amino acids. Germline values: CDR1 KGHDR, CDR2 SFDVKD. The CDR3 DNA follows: TGTGCCACCAGTGAATCTCGACAGGCGCCCTGGGATCAGCCCCAGCATTTT. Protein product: CATSESRQAPWDQPQHF.

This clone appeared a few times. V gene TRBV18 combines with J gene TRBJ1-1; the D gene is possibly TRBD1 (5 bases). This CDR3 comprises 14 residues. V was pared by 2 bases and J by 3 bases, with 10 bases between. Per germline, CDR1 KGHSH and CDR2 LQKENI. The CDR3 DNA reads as TGTGCCAGCTCACCAAGGGGCGGAGACACTGAAGCTTTCTTT. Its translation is CASSPRGGDTEAFF.